The entry below gives a single T cell receptor beta chain sequence along with its context. Antigen specificity is unknown. The data originate from a study of cytomegalovirus exposure and HLA in healthy donors. General study findings and limits: In a later analysis, TCR beta V- and J-gene trimming was associated with a missense DCLRE1C variant. Sequence variants that were highly shared formed a cluster that was likely a sequencing artifact.

Primers: 60 Vbeta forward and 13 Jbeta reverse. Repertoires were generated with immunoSEQ multiplex PCR, while TCRdb's copy carries only in-frame clones and drops some. The sample has around 130,000 clones; around three quarters are singletons. This TCR came from a man aged 40-49 years in good health and CMV-seronegative. The sequencing sample was made of PBMCs.

The CDR3 is CASSLLAGLQETQYF. The CDR3 DNA reads TGCGCCAGCAGCTTGCTGGCAGGGCTCCAAGAGACCCAGTACTTC. V is TRBV5-1 and J is TRBJ2-5, with D perhaps matching TRBD1 (5 bases). Germline loops: CDR1 SGHRS, CDR2 YFSETQ. V was pared by 1 base and J by 1 base, with 11 bases between. This CDR3 region has 15 residues.